This record concerns one T cell receptor (beta chain) sequence. Its antigen is not identified. The junction shows a germline mismatch at one end, possibly a read error. The data stem from a study of cytomegalovirus exposure and HLA in healthy donors. Those who donated were healthy bone marrow donors. This CDR3 has 14 amino acids. Germline CDR1 reads SEHNR; CDR2 reads FQNEAQ (reference sequence). The PCR had 60 Vbeta and 13 Jbeta primers. Original processing methods: Later, 65 million to 90 million unique TCR beta chains were counted in an analysis, and approximately 10 million of them were shared. The repertoire was sequenced with immunoSEQ multiplex PCR; TCRdb's copy has only in-frame clones and lacks some. D and trimming come from the DNA, and the V and J calls and clone size come from that table. The profile shows approximately 170,000 clones, roughly four fifths of them singletons. Findings and caveats of the study: Reported performance of the classifier showed diagnosis of cytomegalovirus status with high specificity and sensitivity.

Sequencing was carried out using PBMCs. The source is a man aged 50-59 years in good health and CMV-seropositive. The chain couples TRBV7-9 to TRBJ2-7; D is undetermined. CDR3 nucleotide sequence: TGTTCCAGCAGCTTACAACAGACAAGCTACGAGCAGTACTTC. Protein: CSSSLQQTSYEQYF.